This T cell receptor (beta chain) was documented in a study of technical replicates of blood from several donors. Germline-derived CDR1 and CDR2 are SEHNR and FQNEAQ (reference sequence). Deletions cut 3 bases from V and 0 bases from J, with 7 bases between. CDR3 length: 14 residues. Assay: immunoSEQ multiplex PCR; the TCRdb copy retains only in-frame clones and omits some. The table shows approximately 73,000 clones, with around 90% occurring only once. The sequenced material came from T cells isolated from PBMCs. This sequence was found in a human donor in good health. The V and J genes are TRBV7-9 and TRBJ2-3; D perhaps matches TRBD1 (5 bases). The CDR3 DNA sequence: TGTGCCAGCAGCTTTGACAGTAGCACAGATACGCAGTATTTT. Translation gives CASSFDSSTDTQYF. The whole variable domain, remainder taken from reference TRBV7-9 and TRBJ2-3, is DTGVSQNPRHKITKRGQNVTFRCDPISEHNRLYWYRQTLGQGPEFLTYFQNEAQLEKSRLLSDRFSAERPKGSFSTLEIQRTEQGDSAMYLCASSFDSSTDTQYFGPGTRLTVL.